This T cell receptor beta chain was identified during a study of blood T cells in healthy people across ages. From germline, CDR1 is SGHDT and CDR2 YYEEEE. The trim removed 4 bases at V and 0 bases at J, leaving 13 bases unmatched. CDR3 size: 17 residues. Through a sample-barcoded 5' primer and a J-beta primer mix, a second PCR was run for roughly 6 to 11 cycles. TCRdb processed the 5' RACE reads anew with MiXCR; each CDR3 protein has one entry. The sample has about 930,000 distinct CDR3 sequences, 25% to 30% seen once. This clonotype occurred many times. This sample was shared with a second study, whose subject was T cells of mothers and their children.

The sample comprised blood. This chain links TRBV5-6 with TRBJ2-7, with 7 bases lining up with TRBD1. The clonotype originates from a woman in her forties in good health. The CDR3 nucleotides are TGTGCCAGCAGCCCGACCGACAGGGCCTTCCTCTCCTACGAGCAGTACTTC. Translating gives CASSPTDRAFLSYEQYF.